These T cell receptor beta chains were read from a single sample in a study of cytomegalovirus exposure and HLA in healthy donors. Measured with immunoSEQ multiplex PCR; TCRdb has only the in-frame clones, and not every one. The table shows some 190,000 clones, with around 80% occurring only once. The sequenced sample consisted of PBMCs. The origin of the receptors is a man aged 40-50 years in good health and CMV-seronegative. CDR3s include the opening cysteine and the closing phenylalanine or tryptophan. The D gene is left open where the match is weak. Some rows have no size entry. The others give once, few or many, or a class for an expanded clone.

j_call v_call d_call clone_size cdr3_nt cdr3_aa
TRBJ2-7 TRBV7-8 NA NA TGTGCCAGCAGCCCTTCCTACGAGCAGTACTTC CASSPSYEQYF
TRBJ2-7 TRBV7-2 TRBD2 NA TGTGCCAGCAGCTTTACTAGCGGGGGGGGATCGGAGCAGTACTTC CASSFTSGGGSEQYF
TRBJ1-4 TRBV30 TRBD1 NA TGTGCCTGGAAGGGGACAGCGAATGAAAAACTGTTTTTT CAWKGTANEKLFF
TRBJ2-2 TRBV7-7 NA NA TGTGCTAGCAGCTTAGTCCAGTCGAACACCGGGGAGCTGTTTTTT CASSLVQSNTGELFF
TRBJ2-3 TRBV11-1 TRBD2 few TGTGCCAGCAGCTCCCGACTAGCGGGGGAGTTAACTAGCACAGATACGCAGTATTTT CASSSRLAGELTSTDTQYF
TRBJ1-1 TRBV5-6 NA once TGTGCCACTTCGGCGGGTTATGGGAACACTGAAGCTTTCTTT CATSAGYGNTEAFF
TRBJ2-7 TRBV4-1 NA NA TGCGCCAGCAGCCAAGATCAAAGGGAGGCCGAAGAGCAGTACTTC CASSQDQREAEEQYF
TRBJ1-5 TRBV2 TRBD1 NA TGTGCCAGCACTAGGGACAGCAGCAATCAGCCCCAGCATTTT CASTRDSSNQPQHF
TRBJ2-1 TRBV4-2 NA NA TGTGCCAGCAGCCAAGATCAGTCCACCTACAATGAGCAGTTCTTC CASSQDQSTYNEQFF
TRBJ2-7 TRBV30 NA NA TGTGCCTGGAGTGTATCGGGTTACGAGCAGTACTTC CAWSVSGYEQYF
TRBJ2-1 TRBV18 NA NA TGTGCCAGCTCACCATCAATCTACAATGAGCAGTTCTTC CASSPSIYNEQFF
TRBJ2-3 TRBV7-3 TRBD2 NA TGTGCCAGCAGCTCGGGACTAGCGGGAGGGTCAGCAGATACGCAGTATTTT CASSSGLAGGSADTQYF
TRBJ1-5 TRBV2 TRBD1 NA TGTGCCAGCAGTACCGCGGGACAGGGGACCAATCAGCCCCAGCATTTT CASSTAGQGTNQPQHF
TRBJ2-1 TRBV19 NA NA TGTGCCAGTAGTATAAAAGGGGCAGATCGGGATGAGCAGTTCTTC CASSIKGADRDEQFF
TRBJ2-7 TRBV6-1 NA once TGTGCCAGCAGTGAAGGGGCCGGGACACTGTTCGTCATGAGCTCCTACGAGCAGTACTTC CASSEGAGTLFVMSSYEQYF